One sample yielded the 18 T cell receptor beta chains listed below, sequenced in a study of blood T cell repertoires in COVID-19. Only in-frame clones appear in the TCRdb table, and some are missing; sequencing was by immunoSEQ multiplex PCR. The profile shows approximately 100,000 clones, less than 80% of them singletons. The sample consisted of peripheral blood. The receptors shown here come from a man between 70 and 80 years old with active or convalescent COVID-19.

The table lists this clone with a few counts. J is TRBJ1-2 and V is TRBV2; 10 nucleotides align to TRBD1. Germline V gives CDR1 SNHLY, CDR2 FYNNEI. The CDR3 is 13 amino acids. The ends lost 8 bases at V and 5 bases at J; junction bases unmatched: 5. The chain's CDR3 is CASSTGGRYGYTF. DNA of the CDR3: TGTGCCAGCTCGACAGGGGGCCGGTATGGCTACACCTTC.

This clone was observed a single time. This chain links TRBV4-2 with TRBJ1-2, with D uncertain. The V and J ends lost 8 bases and 8 bases respectively, with 12 bases between them. Germline V gene data show CDR1 as LGHNA and CDR2 as YNFKEQ. This CDR3 is 11 amino acids long. CDR3 DNA: TGTGCCAGCCTCCTTGGAGGCGGCTACACCTTC. Its translation is CASLLGGGYTF.

This clone appeared a few times. The chain recombines TRBV11-2 with TRBJ1-1, with D hard to call. From germline, CDR1 is SGHAT and CDR2 FQNNGV. The CDR3 loop spans 14 amino acids. Trimming cost V 2 bases and J 5 bases, with 12 bases left between them. The CDR3 protein is CASSLRGRWTEAFF. The CDR3 DNA reads as TGTGCCAGCAGCTTAAGAGGGCGATGGACTGAAGCTTTCTTT.

The chain carries TRBV5-1 and TRBJ1-2, with 7 nucleotides matching TRBD1. Germline CDR1 reads SGHRS; CDR2 reads YFSETQ. CDR3 size: 14 residues. The junction had 11 bases not matched to a gene; V was cut back by 4 bases and J by 8 bases. CDR3 DNA: TGCGCCAGCAGCCCGGTCGACAGGGTAGGCGGCTACACCTTC. Protein: CASSPVDRVGGYTF.

The V gene is TRBV4-1, the J gene TRBJ2-1; 13 nucleotides line up with TRBD2. V lost 4 bases, J lost 9 bases, and 9 bases stayed unmatched. Germline loops: CDR1 MGHRA, CDR2 YSYEKL. This CDR3 comprises 16 residues. The CDR3 sequence: CASSPWTSGSLGEQFF. The DNA for the CDR3 is TGCGCCAGCAGCCCCTGGACTAGCGGGAGTCTGGGTGAGCAGTTCTTC.

This rearrangement joins TRBV18 to TRBJ2-3; D may be TRBD1 (6 bases). This CDR3 comprises 12 residues. In germline, CDR1 is KGHSH, CDR2 LQKENI. Trimming stripped 4 bases from V and 5 bases from J, with 7 bases between. Here the CDR3 reads CASSQGGDTQYF. CDR3 DNA sequence: TGTGCCAGCTCACAAGGGGGAGATACGCAGTATTTT.

CDR3 loop: CASSIDRAILGSPLHF. The CDR3 DNA sequence: TGCGCCAGCAGTATTGACAGGGCAATTCTTGGATCACCCCTCCACTTT. The V call is TRBV5-1, the J call TRBJ1-6, with TRBD1 identical over 7 bases. Germline V gives CDR1 SGHRS, CDR2 YFSETQ. With V trimmed by 5 bases and J by 10 bases, 15 bases remained unmatched. The CDR3 runs to 16 residues.

This chain links TRBV7-9 with TRBJ2-7; D perhaps matches TRBD1 (5 bases). Germline CDR1 SEHNR, CDR2 FQNEAQ (reference sequence). V gave up 1 base and J gave up 5 bases, with 12 bases separating them. CDR3 length: 14 amino acids. CDR3 sequence: CASSLGQGVNEQYF. The CDR3 coding sequence is TGTGCCAGCAGCTTAGGGCAGGGCGTTAACGAGCAGTACTTC.

The chain has TRBV5-1 and TRBJ2-2; D remains unclear. Germline V CDR1 and CDR2: SGHRS, YFSETQ. The CDR3 is made up of 15 amino acids. V lost 0 bases, J lost 4 bases, and 10 bases lay in between. CDR3 nucleotide sequence: TGCGCCAGCAGCTTGGTGGCAGAGGCCACCGGGGAGCTGTTTTTT. It codes for CASSLVAEATGELFF.

The chain is built from TRBV12-3 or TRBV12-4 and TRBJ1-1; no clear D. The CDR3 covers 13 residues. V dropped 5 bases and J dropped 3 bases, with 10 bases sitting between them. In DNA form, the CDR3 reads TGTGCCAGCAGTCTAGGAGAGGACACTGAAGCTTTCTTT. Amino acid sequence: CASSLGEDTEAFF.

The V and J genes are TRBV9 and TRBJ2-3; TRBD2 agrees at 7 bases. Germline trimming cut 0 bases from V and 2 bases from J; bases unmatched to any gene: 6. Germline V gene data show CDR1 as SGDLS and CDR2 as YYNGEE. This CDR3 is 16 amino acids long. The CDR3 spells CASSVGSGGVTDTQYF. DNA of the CDR3: TGTGCCAGCAGCGTAGGATCGGGAGGCGTCACAGATACGCAGTATTTT.

The J gene is TRBJ1-1, the V gene TRBV6-5; TRBD1 matches at 7 bases. The CDR3 runs to 15 residues. Trimming at V came to 7 bases and at J to 1 base, leaving 9 bases not matched to a gene. Germline V gene data show CDR1 as MNHEY and CDR2 as SVGAGI. CDR3 nucleotide sequence: TGTGCCAGCACCAACAGGGGAAAGGGGAACACTGAAGCTTTCTTT. Translated, it gives CASTNRGKGNTEAFF.

The J gene is TRBJ1-1, the V gene TRBV12-3 or TRBV12-4; a possible D gene is TRBD1 (6 bases). This CDR3 is 12 amino acids long. V was trimmed by 5 bases and J by 5 bases, leaving 9 bases between them. The CDR3 region has the DNA TGTGCCAGCAGTCTACAGGGAACTGAAGCTTTCTTT. Residues: CASSLQGTEAFF.

This chain connects TRBV24-1 to TRBJ2-1; possible D gene TRBD1, 6 bases. Trimming pared 4 bases from V and 12 bases from J, leaving 18 bases between. CDR1 and CDR2 (germline): KGHDR, SFDVKD. CDR3 size: 14 residues. The chain's CDR3 is CATSDPGAGVGQFF. CDR3 DNA sequence: TGTGCCACCAGTGACCCAGGGGCAGGGGTGGGGCAGTTCTTC.

The chain joins TRBV30 to TRBJ1-4; a weak D match, TRBD1 (6 bases). Per the germline V gene, CDR1 is GTSNPN and CDR2 is SVGIG (reference sequence). V was trimmed by 0 bases and J by 0 bases, leaving 26 bases between them. The CDR3 is made up of 21 amino acids. DNA for the CDR3: TGTGCCTGGAGTGTACGGGGGGGCCGACAGGCGGACGTTGCAACTAATGAAAAACTGTTTTTT. Translating gives CAWSVRGGRQADVATNEKLFF.

The chain carries TRBV3-1 (or the pseudogene TRBV3-2) and TRBJ2-1, with a weak D call TRBD1 (6 bases). Trimming shortened V by 4 bases and J by 9 bases, and 19 bases separated the two germline ends. The CDR3 has 15 residues. Germline V gene data show CDR1 as LGHDT and CDR2 as YNNKEL (reference sequence). For the CDR3, the DNA is TGTGCCAGCAGCCGGGAAGGACAGCGTAAGGGTGAGCAGTTCTTC. Translating gives CASSREGQRKGEQFF.

The V call is TRBV27, the J call TRBJ1-6; D unresolved. The V gene's germline CDR1 is MNHEY and CDR2 SMNVEV (reference sequence). The CDR3 contains 12 residues. Trimming removed 7 bases from V and 2 bases from J, with 3 bases in between. The CDR3 coding sequence is TGTGCCAGCACCACCTATAATTCACCCCTCCACTTT. Protein sequence: CASTTYNSPLHF.

The J gene is TRBJ1-2, the V gene TRBV5-1, with D unclear. CDR3 length: 12 residues. Germline CDR1 is SGHRS and CDR2 is YFSETQ. V was pared by 4 bases and J by 4 bases, with 8 bases between. CDR3: CASSEESYGYTF. The CDR3 coding sequence is TGCGCCAGCAGCGAGGAGAGCTATGGCTACACCTTC.